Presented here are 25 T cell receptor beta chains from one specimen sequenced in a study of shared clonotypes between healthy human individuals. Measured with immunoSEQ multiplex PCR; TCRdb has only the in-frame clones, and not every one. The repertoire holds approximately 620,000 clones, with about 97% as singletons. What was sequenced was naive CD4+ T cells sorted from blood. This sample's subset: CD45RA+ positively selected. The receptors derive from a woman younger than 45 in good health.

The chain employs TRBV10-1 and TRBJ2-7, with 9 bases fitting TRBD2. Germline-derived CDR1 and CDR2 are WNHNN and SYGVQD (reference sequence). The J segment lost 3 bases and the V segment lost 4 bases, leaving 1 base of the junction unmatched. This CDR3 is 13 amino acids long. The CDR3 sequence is CASSVAGDYEQYF. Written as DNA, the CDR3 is TGCGCCAGCAGTGTAGCGGGGGACTACGAGCAGTACTTC.

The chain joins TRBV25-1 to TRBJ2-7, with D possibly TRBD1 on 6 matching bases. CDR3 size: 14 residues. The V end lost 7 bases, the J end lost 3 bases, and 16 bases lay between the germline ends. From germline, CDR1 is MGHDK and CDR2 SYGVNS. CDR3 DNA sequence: TGTGCCAGCAATTCAGGTGGCAGGGGCTACGAGCAGTACTTC. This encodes CASNSGGRGYEQYF.

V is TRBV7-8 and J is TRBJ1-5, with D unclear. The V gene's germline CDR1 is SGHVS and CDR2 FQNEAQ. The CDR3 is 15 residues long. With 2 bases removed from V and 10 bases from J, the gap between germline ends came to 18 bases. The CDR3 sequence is CASSLFMGISTPQHF. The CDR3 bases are TGTGCCAGCAGCTTATTTATGGGCATCTCTACACCCCAGCATTTT.

The CDR3 spells CASSQELPQGVRSYNEQFF. The DNA for the CDR3 is TGTGCCAGCAGCCAAGAACTGCCCCAGGGGGTCAGATCCTACAATGAGCAGTTCTTC. The chain combines TRBV4-2 with TRBJ2-1; TRBD1 agrees at 7 bases. The germline V gene has CDR1 LGHNA and CDR2 YNFKEQ. The CDR3 consists of 19 residues. After removal of 0 bases from V and 1 base from J, the junction contained 12 bases not matched to a gene.

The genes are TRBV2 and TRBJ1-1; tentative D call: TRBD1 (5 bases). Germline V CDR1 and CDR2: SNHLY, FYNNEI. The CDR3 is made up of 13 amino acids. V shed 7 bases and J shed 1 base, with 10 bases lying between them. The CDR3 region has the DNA TGTGCCAGCATGGGGGGGAGGAACACTGAAGCTTTCTTT. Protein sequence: CASMGGRNTEAFF. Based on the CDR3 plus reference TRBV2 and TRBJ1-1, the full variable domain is EPEVTQTPSHQVTQMGQEVILRCVPISNHLYFYWYRQILGQKVEFLVSFYNNEISEKSEIFDDQFSVERPDGSNFTLKIRSTKLEDSAMYFCASMGGRNTEAFFGQGTRLTVV.

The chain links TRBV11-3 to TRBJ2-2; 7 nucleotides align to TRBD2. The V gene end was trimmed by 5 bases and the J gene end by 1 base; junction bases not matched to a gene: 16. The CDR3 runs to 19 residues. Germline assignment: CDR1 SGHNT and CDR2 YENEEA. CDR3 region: CASSASGGLRPKNTGELFF. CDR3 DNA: TGTGCCAGCAGCGCCTCGGGAGGCTTAAGGCCAAAGAACACCGGGGAGCTGTTTTTT.

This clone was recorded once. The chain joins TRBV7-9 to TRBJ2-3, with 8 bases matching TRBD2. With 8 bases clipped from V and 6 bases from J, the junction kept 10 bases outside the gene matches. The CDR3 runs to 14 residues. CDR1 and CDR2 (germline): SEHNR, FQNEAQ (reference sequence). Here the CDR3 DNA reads TGTGCCAGCGGTTATCGACTAGCGTCCGATACGCAGTATTTT. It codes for CASGYRLASDTQYF. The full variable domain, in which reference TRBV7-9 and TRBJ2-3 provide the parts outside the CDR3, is DTGVSQNPRHKITKRGQNVTFRCDPISEHNRLYWYRQTLGQGPEFLTYFQNEAQLEKSRLLSDRFSAERPKGSFSTLEIQRTEQGDSAMYLCASGYRLASDTQYFGPGTRLTVL.

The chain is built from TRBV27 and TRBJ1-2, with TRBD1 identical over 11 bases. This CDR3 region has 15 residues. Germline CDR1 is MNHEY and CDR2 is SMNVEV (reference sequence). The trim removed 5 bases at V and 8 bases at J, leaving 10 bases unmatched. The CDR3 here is CASSQTGTGGSGYTF. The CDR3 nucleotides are TGTGCCAGCAGTCAAACCGGGACAGGGGGTTCCGGCTACACCTTC.

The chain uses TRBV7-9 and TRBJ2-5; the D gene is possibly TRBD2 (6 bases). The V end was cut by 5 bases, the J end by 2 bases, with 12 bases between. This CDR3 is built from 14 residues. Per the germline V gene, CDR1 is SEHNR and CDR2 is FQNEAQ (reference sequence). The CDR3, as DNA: TGTGCCAGCAGCGCCGGGAGAAGGCAAGAGACCCAGTACTTC. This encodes CASSAGRRQETQYF.

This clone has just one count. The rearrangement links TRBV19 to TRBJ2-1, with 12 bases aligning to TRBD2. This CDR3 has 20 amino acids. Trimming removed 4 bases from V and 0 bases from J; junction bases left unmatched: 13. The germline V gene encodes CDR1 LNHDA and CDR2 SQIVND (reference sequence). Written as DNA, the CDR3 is TGTGCCAGTAGTAGCTTCCGGACTAGCGGGACTCGAAGCTCCTACAATGAGCAGTTCTTC. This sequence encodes CASSSFRTSGTRSSYNEQFF.

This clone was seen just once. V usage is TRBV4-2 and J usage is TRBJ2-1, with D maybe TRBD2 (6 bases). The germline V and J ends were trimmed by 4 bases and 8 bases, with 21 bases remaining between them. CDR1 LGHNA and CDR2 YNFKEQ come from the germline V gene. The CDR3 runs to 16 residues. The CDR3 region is CASSPFGGKGSDEQFF. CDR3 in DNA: TGTGCCAGCAGCCCTTTTGGCGGGAAAGGTTCCGATGAGCAGTTCTTC.

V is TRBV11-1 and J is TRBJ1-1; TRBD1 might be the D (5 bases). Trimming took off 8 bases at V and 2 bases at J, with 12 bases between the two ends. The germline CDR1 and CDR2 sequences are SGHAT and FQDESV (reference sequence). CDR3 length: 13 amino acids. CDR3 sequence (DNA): TGTGCCAGCGGCAGGGCTGTTAACACTGAAGCTTTCTTT. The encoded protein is CASGRAVNTEAFF.

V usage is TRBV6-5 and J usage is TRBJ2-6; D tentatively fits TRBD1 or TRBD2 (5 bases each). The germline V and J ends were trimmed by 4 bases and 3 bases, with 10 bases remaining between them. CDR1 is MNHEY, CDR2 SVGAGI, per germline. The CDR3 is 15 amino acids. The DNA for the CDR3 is TGTGCCAGCAGTTCGGGGACGGTTGGGGCCAACGTCCTGACTTTC. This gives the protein CASSSGTVGANVLTF.

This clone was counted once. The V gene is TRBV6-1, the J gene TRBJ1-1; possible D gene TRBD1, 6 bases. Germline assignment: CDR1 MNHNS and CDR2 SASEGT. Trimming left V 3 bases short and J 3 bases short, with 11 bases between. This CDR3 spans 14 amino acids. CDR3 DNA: TGTGCCAGCAGTGACCCCGCAGGGGACACTGAAGCTTTCTTT. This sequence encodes CASSDPAGDTEAFF.

The CDR3 DNA follows: TGTGCCAGCAGCTCAGCGGATAGGGCGGGAGGCTTGCAGTACTTC. As protein: CASSSADRAGGLQYF. The chain carries TRBV7-6 and TRBJ2-7; TRBD2 agrees at 8 bases. The ends lost 4 bases at V and 9 bases at J; junction bases unmatched: 14. This CDR3 is built from 15 residues. Germline V gene lookup returns CDR1 SGHVS and CDR2 FNYEAQ.

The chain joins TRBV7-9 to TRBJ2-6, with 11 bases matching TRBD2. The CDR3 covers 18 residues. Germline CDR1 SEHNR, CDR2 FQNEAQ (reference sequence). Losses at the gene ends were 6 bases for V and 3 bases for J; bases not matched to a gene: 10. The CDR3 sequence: CASSQWLAGGFGANVLTF. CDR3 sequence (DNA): TGTGCCAGCAGTCAGTGGCTAGCGGGAGGTTTTGGGGCCAACGTCCTGACTTTC.

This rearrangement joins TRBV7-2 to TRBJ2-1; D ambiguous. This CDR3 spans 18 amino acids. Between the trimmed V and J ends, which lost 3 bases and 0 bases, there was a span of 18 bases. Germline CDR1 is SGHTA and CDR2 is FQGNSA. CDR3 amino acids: CASSFLYTGVSSYNEQFF. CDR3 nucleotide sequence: TGTGCCAGCAGCTTTTTATACACTGGGGTAAGCTCCTACAATGAGCAGTTCTTC.

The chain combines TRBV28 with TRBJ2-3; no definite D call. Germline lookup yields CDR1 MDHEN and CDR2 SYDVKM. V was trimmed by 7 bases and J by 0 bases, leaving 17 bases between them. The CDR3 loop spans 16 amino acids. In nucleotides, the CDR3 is TGTGCCAGCACCTCCGCGTCAGCAACTAGCACAGATACGCAGTATTTT. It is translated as CASTSASATSTDTQYF.

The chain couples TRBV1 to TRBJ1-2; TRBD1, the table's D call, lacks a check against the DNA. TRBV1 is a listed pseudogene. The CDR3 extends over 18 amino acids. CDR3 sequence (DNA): TGCACCAGCAGCCAAGGTTCCGAGACAGGGCCGATAAACTATGGCTACACCTTC. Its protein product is CTSSQGSETGPINYGYTF.

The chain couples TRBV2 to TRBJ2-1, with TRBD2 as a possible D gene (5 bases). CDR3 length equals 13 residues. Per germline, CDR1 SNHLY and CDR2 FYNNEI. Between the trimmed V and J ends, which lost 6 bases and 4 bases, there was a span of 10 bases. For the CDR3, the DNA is TGTGCCAGCAGCAAACTAGATTACAATGAGCAGTTCTTC. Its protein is CASSKLDYNEQFF.

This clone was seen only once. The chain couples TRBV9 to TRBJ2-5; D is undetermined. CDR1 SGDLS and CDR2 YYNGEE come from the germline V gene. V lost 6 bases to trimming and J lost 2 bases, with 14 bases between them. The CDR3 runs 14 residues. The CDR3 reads CASNTDGSQETQYF. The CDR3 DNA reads TGTGCCAGCAATACCGATGGCAGTCAAGAGACCCAGTACTTC.

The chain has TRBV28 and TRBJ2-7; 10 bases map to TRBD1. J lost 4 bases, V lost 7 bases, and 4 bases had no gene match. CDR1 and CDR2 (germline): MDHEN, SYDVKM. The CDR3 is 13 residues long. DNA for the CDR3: TGTGCCAGCATGACAGGGGGCCTTTACGAGCAGTACTTC. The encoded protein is CASMTGGLYEQYF.

CDR3 amino acids: CASSLESGVVGYTF. The CDR3 bases are TGTGCCAGCAGCTTAGAGTCAGGCGTGGTGGGCTACACCTTC. This chain joins TRBV7-9 and TRBJ1-2; no firm D call. The CDR3 is 14 residues long. The germline V gene encodes CDR1 SEHNR and CDR2 FQNEAQ (reference sequence). V was clipped by 1 base and J by 8 bases, with 14 bases between them.

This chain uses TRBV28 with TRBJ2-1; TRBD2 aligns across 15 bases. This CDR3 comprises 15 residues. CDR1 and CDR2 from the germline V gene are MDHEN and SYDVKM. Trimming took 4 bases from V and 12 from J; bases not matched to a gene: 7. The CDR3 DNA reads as TGTGCCAGCAGTTCTTCTGGACTAGCGGGAGGGCCGCAGTTCTTC. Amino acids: CASSSSGLAGGPQFF. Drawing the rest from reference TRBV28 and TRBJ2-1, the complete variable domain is DVKVTQSSRYLVKRTGEKVFLECVQDMDHENMFWYRQDPGLGLRLIYFSYDVKMKEKGDIPEGYSVSREKKERFSLILESASTNQTSMYLCASSSSGLAGGPQFFGPGTRLTVL.

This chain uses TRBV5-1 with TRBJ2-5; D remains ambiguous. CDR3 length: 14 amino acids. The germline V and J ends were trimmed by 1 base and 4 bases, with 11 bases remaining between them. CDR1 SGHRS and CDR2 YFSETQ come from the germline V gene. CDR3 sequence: CASSLSLLRETQYF. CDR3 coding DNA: TGCGCCAGCAGCTTGTCCCTTCTGAGAGAGACCCAGTACTTC.